This TCR beta chain was sequenced during a study of T cells in Graves' hyperthyroidism and ophthalmopathy. General observations from the study: Researchers report that a 13 V-J model separated ophthalmopathy from stable hyperthyroidism. Blood also carried most thyroid clonotypes expanded above 0.001. Prediction of ophthalmopathy progression came a median around 6 months pre-onset.

The CDR3 totals 12 residues. The V end lost 6 bases, the J end lost 8 bases, and 10 bases lay between the germline ends. CDR1 is SGHDN and CDR2 is FVKESK in the germline V gene. Amplified TCR beta CDR3 regions came from RNA transcripts. Initially, a first-round RT-PCR of the TCR CDR3 employed the HTBI primer set. Using its own MiXCR run on the multiplex PCR reads, TCRdb lists one record per CDR3 protein. The data contain more than 500,000 distinct CDR3 sequences, about 45% of them singletons. Reasons for excluding patients were uncontrolled infection, other autoimmune disease, pregnancy or lactation. As to this clonotype: Antigen unknown.

The rearrangement uses TRBV14 and TRBJ1-4; D remains unclear. This receptor was obtained from an adult woman with Graves' disease, either hyperthyroidism or ophthalmopathy (not recorded which). The sample consisted of peripheral blood or thyroid tissue (not recorded which). CDR3 coding DNA: TGTGCCAGCAGTCGGACGCGAGAAAAACTGTTTTTT. Protein sequence: CASSRTREKLFF. Full variable domain (missing parts from reference TRBV14 and TRBJ1-4): EAGVTQFPSHSVIEKGQTVTLRCDPISGHDNLYWYRRVMGKEIKFLLHFVKESKQDESGMPNNRFLAERTGGTYSTLKVQPAELEDSGVYFCASSRTREKLFFGSGTQLSVL.